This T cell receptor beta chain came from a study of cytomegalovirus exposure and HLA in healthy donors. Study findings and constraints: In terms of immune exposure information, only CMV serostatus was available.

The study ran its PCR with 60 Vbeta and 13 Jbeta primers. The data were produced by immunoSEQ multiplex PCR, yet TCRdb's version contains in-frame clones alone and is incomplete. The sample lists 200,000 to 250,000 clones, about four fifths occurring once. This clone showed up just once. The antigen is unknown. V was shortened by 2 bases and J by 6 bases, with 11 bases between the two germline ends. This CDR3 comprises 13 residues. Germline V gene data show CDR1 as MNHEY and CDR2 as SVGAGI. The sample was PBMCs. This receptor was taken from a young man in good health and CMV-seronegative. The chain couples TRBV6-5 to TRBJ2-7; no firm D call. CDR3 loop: CASSYDGSGEQYF. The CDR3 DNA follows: TGTGCCAGCAGTTACGACGGATCGGGCGAGCAGTACTTC.